The 20 T cell receptor beta chains in this list originate from one sample, sequenced in a study of blood T cell repertoires in COVID-19. Profiled with immunoSEQ multiplex PCR; TCRdb holds only in-frame clones, not every one. Counted here are about 260,000 clones, around 87% occurring once; the ten biggest clones make up around 5.1%. The sequencing sample was made of peripheral blood. The receptors derive from a woman aged 60-70 years with COVID-19, enrolled during active disease.

This rearrangement joins TRBV3-1 (or the pseudogene TRBV3-2) to TRBJ1-2, with 7 nucleotides matching TRBD1. This CDR3 region has 12 residues. Germline CDR1 LGHDT, CDR2 YNNKEL (reference sequence). The V and J ends lost 3 bases and 14 bases, in that order; junction bases with no gene match: 9. CDR3 coding DNA: TGTGCCAGCAGCCAGCAAGCCGGCAGGGGGACCTTC. Translating it yields CASSQQAGRGTF.

The V gene is TRBV4-2, the J gene TRBJ2-7; 12 bases agree with TRBD2. Germline lookup yields CDR1 LGHNA and CDR2 YNFKEQ. This CDR3 comprises 15 residues. The ends lost 4 bases at V and 3 bases at J; junction bases unmatched: 4. The CDR3 coding sequence is TGTGCCAGCAGCCCCCGACTAGCGGGAGTCTACGAGCAGTACTTC. The encoded protein is CASSPRLAGVYEQYF.

This sequence joins TRBV6-2 or TRBV6-3 and TRBJ1-1, with D perhaps matching TRBD1 (6 bases). This CDR3 is 14 amino acids long. CDR1 and CDR2 from the germline V gene are MNHEY and SVGEGT. Trimming shortened V by 5 bases and J by 2 bases, and 12 bases separated the two germline ends. CDR3 loop: CASSTQTGNTEAFF. The CDR3 DNA reads as TGTGCCAGCAGTACCCAGACAGGCAACACTGAAGCTTTCTTT.

The gene calls are TRBV5-1 and TRBJ2-1; TRBD2 matches 13 bases. V was pared by 4 bases and J by 7 bases, with 11 bases of the junction left unmatched. Germline V gene data show CDR1 as SGHRS and CDR2 as YFSETQ. The CDR3 extends over 17 amino acids. The CDR3 DNA reads as TGCGCCAGCAGCACCCAAGGACTAGCGGGAGAAAGGAATGAGCAGTTCTTC. Amino acids: CASSTQGLAGERNEQFF.

The rearrangement uses TRBV6-2 or TRBV6-3 and TRBJ2-7, with TRBD2 identical over 8 bases. V lost 0 bases to trimming and J lost 5 bases; unmatched junction nucleotides: 12. Germline CDR1 is MNHEY and CDR2 is SVGEGT. The CDR3 extends over 17 amino acids. The CDR3 nucleotides are TGTGCCAGCAGTTACTCGACCAGGACTAGCACCCCCGACGAGCAGTACTTC. Amino acids: CASSYSTRTSTPDEQYF.

The CDR3 sequence is CASSRLAGGYEQYF. The CDR3 region has the DNA TGTGCCTCCTCCCGGCTAGCGGGGGGGTACGAGCAGTACTTC. This chain joins TRBV19 and TRBJ2-7; 12 bases match TRBD2. This CDR3 contains 14 residues. The germline gives CDR1 LNHDA, CDR2 SQIVND (reference sequence). Trimming removed 11 bases from V and 4 bases from J; junction bases left unmatched: 9.

This clone was observed a few times. The J gene is TRBJ1-4, the V gene TRBV30, with D hard to call. CDR3 length: 14 amino acids. V was pared by 4 bases and J by 0 bases, with 9 bases between. Germline V gene sequence: CDR1 GTSNPN, CDR2 SVGIG (reference sequence). This CDR3 is CAWNGLATNEKLFF. The CDR3 region has the DNA TGTGCCTGGAACGGTTTGGCAACTAATGAAAAACTGTTTTTT.

The rearrangement uses TRBV19 and TRBJ2-7, with no clear D. V lost 6 bases, J lost 5 bases, and 14 bases lay in between. CDR1 and CDR2 from the germline V gene are LNHDA and SQIVND (reference sequence). The CDR3 is 13 amino acids. DNA of the CDR3: TGTGCCAGTAGACCCACTATTAAGGACGAGCAGTACTTC. This translates into CASRPTIKDEQYF.

This clone came up once. V usage is TRBV11-2 and J usage is TRBJ2-2; D remains unclear. The CDR3 runs to 15 residues. Trimming pared 5 bases from V and 2 bases from J, leaving 12 bases between. CDR1 is SGHAT and CDR2 is FQNNGV in the germline V gene. The CDR3 DNA is TGTGCCAGCAGCCAGGCAGCACGCAACACCGGGGAGCTGTTTTTT. Amino acids: CASSQAARNTGELFF.

This rearrangement joins TRBV7-6 to TRBJ2-5, with D possibly matching TRBD1 (6 bases). Trimming shortened V by 1 base and J by 5 bases, and 17 bases separated the two germline ends. There are 16 residues in the CDR3. The germline CDR1 and CDR2 sequences are SGHVS and FNYEAQ. CDR3 DNA sequence: TGTGCCAGCAGCTTAGGTGCGCAGGGGCGCTGGGAGACCCAGTACTTC. It codes for CASSLGAQGRWETQYF.

This clone was counted a single time. The CDR3 loop is CATSRDDYREQYF. CDR3 nucleotides: TGTGCCACCAGCAGAGATGATTACAGGGAGCAGTACTTC. The rearrangement joins TRBV15 to TRBJ2-7; a possible D gene is TRBD1 (5 bases). Trimming took 0 bases from V and 7 from J, leaving 10 bases between them. CDR3 length equals 13 residues. Germline lookup yields CDR1 LNHNV and CDR2 YYDKDF (reference sequence).

This chain links TRBV7-8 with TRBJ2-1; no clear D. The V and J ends lost 2 bases and 0 bases respectively, with 5 bases between them. CDR1 SGHVS and CDR2 FQNEAQ come from the germline V gene. This CDR3 has 14 amino acids. The CDR3 sequence: CASSLSRSYNEQFF. The CDR3, as DNA: TGTGCCAGCAGCTTATCCCGCTCCTACAATGAGCAGTTCTTC.

The gene calls are TRBV5-5 and TRBJ1-1, with D unresolved. CDR3 length: 14 amino acids. In germline, CDR1 is SGHKS, CDR2 YYEKEE (reference sequence). The V gene lost 3 bases and the J gene lost 5 bases, with 14 bases spanning the gap. CDR3 protein: CASSSVGVRTEAFF. The CDR3 bases are TGTGCCAGCAGCTCTGTGGGAGTCCGGACTGAAGCTTTCTTT.

CDR3 loop: CASSLSVSLDRGRGEQYF. The CDR3 DNA reads as TGTGCCAGCAGTTTATCAGTCTCCTTGGACAGGGGGCGAGGCGAGCAGTACTTC. V and J are TRBV28 and TRBJ2-7; the match to TRBD1 covers 11 bases. Trimming removed 1 base from V and 6 bases from J; junction bases left unmatched: 14. Germline CDR1 MDHEN, CDR2 SYDVKM. The CDR3 has 18 amino acids.

In this sample, this clone turned up once. This chain uses TRBV6-2 or TRBV6-3 with TRBJ2-1, with 9 bases fitting TRBD2. V shed 0 bases, J shed 5 bases, and the junction held 8 bases outside the gene matches. Germline values: CDR1 MNHEY, CDR2 SVGEGT. CDR3 length: 17 residues. This CDR3 is CASSYSTAGGRDNEQFF. CDR3 coding DNA: TGTGCCAGCAGTTACTCGACCGCGGGAGGGCGGGACAATGAGCAGTTCTTC.

There are a few counts of this clone. The chain couples TRBV11-2 to TRBJ2-7; possibly TRBD1 for D (7 bases). The ends were cut back, 1 base at V and 4 bases at J, with 14 bases in the middle. The CDR3 consists of 15 residues. The germline gives CDR1 SGHAT, CDR2 FQNNGV. CDR3 in amino acids: CASSLAGGLAYEQYF. The CDR3 nucleotides are TGTGCCAGCAGCTTAGCAGGGGGGCTAGCGTACGAGCAGTACTTC.

The chain uses TRBV19 and TRBJ2-3; TRBD2 matches 8 bases. There are 17 residues in the CDR3. V shed 5 bases, J shed 6 bases, and the junction held 16 bases outside the gene matches. Per germline, CDR1 LNHDA and CDR2 SQIVND (reference sequence). The CDR3 is CASSLQVAGGVKDTQYF. As DNA, the CDR3 is TGTGCCAGTAGTTTACAGGTCGCGGGAGGAGTGAAGGATACGCAGTATTTT.

This chain joins TRBV2 and TRBJ1-6; 7 bases map to TRBD1. V dropped 4 bases and J dropped 5; count of bases not matched to a gene: 2. This CDR3 spans 14 amino acids. In germline, CDR1 is SNHLY, CDR2 FYNNEI. CDR3 sequence: CASSVRGNNSPLHF. DNA of the CDR3: TGTGCCAGCAGTGTCAGGGGGAATAATTCACCCCTCCACTTT.

The chain joins TRBV7-7 to TRBJ2-3; tentatively, D is TRBD2 (5 bases). CDR1 and CDR2 from the germline V gene are SSHAT and FNYEAQ (reference sequence). CDR3 size: 15 residues. The V end was cut by 6 bases, the J end by 0 bases, with 13 bases between. The CDR3 protein is CASSPTGISTDTQYF. CDR3 DNA sequence: TGTGCCAGCAGTCCGACGGGAATTAGCACAGATACGCAGTATTTT.

The V gene is TRBV9, the J gene TRBJ1-5, with unresolved D. The germline CDR1 and CDR2 sequences are SGDLS and YYNGEE. The CDR3 is 20 residues long. V was cut by 3 bases and J by 2 bases, with 27 bases left in between. CDR3 region: CASSELARERQLKGNQPQHF. Here the CDR3 DNA reads TGTGCCAGCAGCGAACTCGCCCGGGAGAGGCAACTAAAGGGCAATCAGCCCCAGCATTTT.